This TCR beta chain was obtained from a study of OX40 agonist ivuxolimab in advanced cancers. Sampling times: baseline, cycle 4 day 1, cycle 7 day 1. Trimming took 0 bases from V and 5 from J; bases not matched to a gene: 6. Germline V gives CDR1 SQVTM, CDR2 ANQGSEA. The CDR3 extends over 15 amino acids. TCRdb's table, derived via immunoSEQ multiplex PCR, lists solely in-frame clones and lacks some. The sample shows approximately 60,000 clones, around 93% of them seen only once. The sequences come from CD4+ or CD8+ T cells sorted from blood, collected in a trial of the OX40 agonist ivuxolimab. The chain recombines TRBV29-1 with TRBJ2-1, with 8 bases fitting TRBD2. The clonotype originates from an adult with an advanced solid tumor such as melanoma, head and neck, liver or kidney cancer. CDR3 in DNA: TGCAGCGTTGAAGATCTACTAGCGGTGGACAATGAGCAGTTCTTC. It codes for CSVEDLLAVDNEQFF.